This T cell receptor beta chain appears in the sequencing data of a study of blood T cell repertoires in COVID-19. Study in general: Acute and convalescent COVID-19 specimens originated in the United States, Italy and Spain. Sources were T cells, B-cell-depleted T cells, or PBMCs; the material itself was cDNA or gDNA.

CDR3 length: 21 amino acids. Data came from immunoSEQ multiplex PCR; TCRdb stores just in-frame clones and leaves some out. The data contain some 40,000 clones, around 80% of them seen just once; the ten biggest clones take up over 15%. The rearrangement links TRBV21-1 to TRBJ2-3; the DNA was not used to check the table's D call, TRBD1. TRBV21-1 has pseudogene status. This clonotype originated in an older man with acute or convalescent COVID-19. Sequencing was performed on peripheral blood. The CDR3 DNA is TGTGCCAGCAGCAGTATAGGACAGGCCTATAGAGGGAAATATAGCACAGATACGCAGTATTTT. Translation gives CASSSIGQAYRGKYSTDTQYF.